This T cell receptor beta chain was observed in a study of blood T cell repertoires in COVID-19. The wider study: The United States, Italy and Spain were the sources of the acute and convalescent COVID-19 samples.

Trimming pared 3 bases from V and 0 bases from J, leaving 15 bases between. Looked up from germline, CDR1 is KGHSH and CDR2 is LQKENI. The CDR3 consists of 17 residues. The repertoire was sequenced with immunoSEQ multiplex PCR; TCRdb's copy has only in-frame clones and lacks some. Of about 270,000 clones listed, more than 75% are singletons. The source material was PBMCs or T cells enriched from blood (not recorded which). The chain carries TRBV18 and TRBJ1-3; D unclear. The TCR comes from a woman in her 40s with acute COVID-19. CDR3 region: CASSPTLTRSSGNTIYF. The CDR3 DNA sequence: TGTGCCAGCTCACCCACGTTGACACGCAGCTCTGGAAACACCATATATTTT.